This passage covers 6 T cell receptor beta chains from one sample sequenced in a study of T-cell memory formation after mild COVID-19. TCRdb analysed the 5' RACE reads with MiXCR anew, one entry per CDR3 protein. The sample shows 400,000 to 500,000 distinct CDR3 sequences, about 19% of them seen only once. Sequences were obtained from PBMCs or a T cell subset sorted from them (not recorded which). The origin of the receptors is an adult woman who had mild COVID-19 (a few samples of this study predate the infection). Cell type and time point are not known.

This clonotype came up a few times. This chain connects TRBV6-1 to TRBJ2-3; TRBD2 matches 13 bases. CDR1 and CDR2 from the germline V gene are MNHNS and SASEGT. V lost 7 bases and J lost 2; bases outside the gene matches: 12. CDR3 length: 18 residues. The CDR3 DNA sequence: TGTGCCAGCATCCCAATTGGTGGGACTAGCGGGGACACAGATACGCAGTATTTT. It yields the protein CASIPIGGTSGDTDTQYF.

The CDR3 loop reads CASRRQGEGYEQYF. CDR3 DNA: TGTGCCAGCAGGAGACAGGGAGAAGGCTACGAGCAGTACTTC. The V and J genes are TRBV12-3 or TRBV12-4 and TRBJ2-7; 7 bases align to TRBD1. The CDR3 runs 14 residues. The trim removed 6 bases at V and 3 bases at J, leaving 8 bases unmatched.

This clonotype was detected a few times. The chain uses TRBV27 and TRBJ2-3; D call uncertain. CDR1 is MNHEY, CDR2 SMNVEV, per germline (reference sequence). V lost 6 bases and J 6 bases, leaving 7 bases between the germline ends. The CDR3 is 11 amino acids. CDR3 protein: CASRFGDTQYF. The CDR3 DNA is TGTGCCAGCAGATTTGGGGATACGCAGTATTTT.

This clonotype was seen a handful of times. The V and J genes are TRBV14 and TRBJ2-7, with 7 bases aligning to TRBD2. The CDR3 extends over 14 amino acids. The ends lost 3 bases at V and 3 bases at J; junction bases unmatched: 5. Germline-derived CDR1 and CDR2 are SGHDN and FVKESK. The CDR3 DNA is TGTGCCAGCAGCCACGGGCTAGCGGTCTACGAGCAGTACTTC. Protein product: CASSHGLAVYEQYF.

CDR3 amino acids: CASSFGGGTEKLFF. CDR3 coding DNA: TGTGCCAGCAGCTTTGGGGGGGGTACTGAAAAACTGTTTTTT. The chain couples TRBV7-2 to TRBJ1-4, with D perhaps TRBD1 (5 bases). V shed 3 bases and J shed 7 bases, with 12 bases lying between them. This CDR3 has 14 residues. Germline assignment: CDR1 SGHTA and CDR2 FQGNSA.

The gene calls are TRBV6-5 and TRBJ2-7; no definite D call. V lost 7 bases, J lost 2 bases, and 12 bases lay in between. Germline V gives CDR1 MNHEY, CDR2 SVGAGI. The CDR3 is made up of 13 amino acids. The CDR3 DNA reads as TGTGCCAGCACCCACCGGACCCCCTACGAGCAGTACTTC. Protein: CASTHRTPYEQYF.